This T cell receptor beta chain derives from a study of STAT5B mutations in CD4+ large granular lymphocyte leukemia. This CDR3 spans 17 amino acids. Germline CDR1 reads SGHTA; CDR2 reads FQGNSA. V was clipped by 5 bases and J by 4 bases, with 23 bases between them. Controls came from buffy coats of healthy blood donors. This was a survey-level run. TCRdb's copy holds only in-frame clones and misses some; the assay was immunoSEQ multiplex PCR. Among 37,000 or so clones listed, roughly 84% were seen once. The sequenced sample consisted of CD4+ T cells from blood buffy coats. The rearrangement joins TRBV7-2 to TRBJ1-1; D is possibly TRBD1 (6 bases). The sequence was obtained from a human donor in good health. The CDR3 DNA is TGTGCCAGCAGCCGTTTTGGGGGGGCGGGCGGTGGCACTGAAGCTTTCTTT. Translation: CASSRFGGAGGGTEAFF.